The next 24 T cell receptor beta chains were all read from a single sample in a study of CD8+CD57+ T cells in acquired aplastic anemia. Patients selected for sequencing had displayed CD8+CD57+ cell expansion by flow cytometry. CDR3 and TCR beta VDJ profiling relied on a genomic DNA template. TCRdb reanalysed the reads using MiXCR and keeps one entry per CDR3 protein. The sample holds over 150,000 distinct CDR3 sequences; around 50% are singletons and the top ten take about an eighth. The sample was sorted CD4+, CD8+, or CD8+CD57+ T cells (not recorded which) from PBMCs. The receptor set was obtained from a human donor with aplastic anemia.

This chain connects TRBV19 to TRBJ2-7; possibly TRBD1 for D (6 bases). V was pared by 6 bases and J by 5 bases, with 11 bases between. Germline values: CDR1 LNHDA, CDR2 SQIVND (reference sequence). CDR3 size: 12 residues. The CDR3 protein is CASSRQVNEQYF. CDR3 coding DNA: TGTGCCAGTAGCCGACAGGTCAACGAGCAGTACTTC.

There are many counts of this clonotype. The chain is built from TRBV5-1 and TRBJ2-1; TRBD2 matches at 7 bases. The germline CDR1 and CDR2 sequences are SGHRS and YFSETQ. This CDR3 is 16 amino acids long. Losses at the gene ends were 0 bases for V and 0 bases for J; bases not matched to a gene: 3. CDR3 region: CASSLESGGSYNEQFF. The DNA for the CDR3 is TGCGCCAGCAGCTTGGAATCGGGGGGCTCCTACAATGAGCAGTTCTTC.

This clonotype was seen many times. V and J are TRBV19 and TRBJ1-4; 8 bases line up with TRBD1. The germline V gene encodes CDR1 LNHDA and CDR2 SQIVND (reference sequence). The V gene end was trimmed by 4 bases and the J gene end by 4 bases; junction bases not matched to a gene: 11. This CDR3 contains 17 residues. The CDR3 sequence is CASSTGQGYNINEKLFF. CDR3 bases: TGTGCCAGTAGTACCGGACAGGGATACAATATTAATGAAAAACTGTTTTTT.

This clonotype was recorded many times. CDR3 sequence reads: CASTRPGADTIYF. The CDR3 bases are TGTGCCAGTACTCGTCCAGGGGCCGACACCATATATTTT. This chain joins TRBV19 and TRBJ1-3; a possible D gene is TRBD1 (6 bases). The CDR3 contains 13 residues. Germline V gene sequence: CDR1 LNHDA, CDR2 SQIVND (reference sequence). Trimming took 7 bases from V and 8 from J, leaving 15 bases between them.

The V and J genes are TRBV19 and TRBJ1-5, with 9 bases that match TRBD1. With 6 bases clipped from V and 0 bases from J, the junction kept 9 bases outside the gene matches. This CDR3 has 17 amino acids. The germline V gene has CDR1 LNHDA and CDR2 SQIVND (reference sequence). CDR3 DNA: TGTGCCAGTAGCGGGACCGGGACAGGGCTTAGCAATCAGCCCCAGCATTTT. Its translation is CASSGTGTGLSNQPQHF.

The chain combines TRBV20-1 with TRBJ2-3, with a tentative D call TRBD2 (6 bases). Germline V lookup: CDR1 DFQATT, CDR2 SNEGSKA (reference sequence). The germline V and J ends were trimmed by 0 bases and 2 bases, with 18 bases remaining between them. CDR3 length: 17 residues. The DNA of the CDR3 is TGCAGTGCTAGAGATCAAGGGGTGGCGGGGTCCACAGATACGCAGTATTTT. It yields the protein CSARDQGVAGSTDTQYF.

This clonotype was picked up one time. As DNA, the CDR3 is TGCGCCAGCAGCCAAGGGAGGAGCGGGGGTCTCCCCCGCACAGATACGCAGTATTTT. Amino acids: CASSQGRSGGLPRTDTQYF. This rearrangement joins TRBV4-1 to TRBJ2-3; TRBD2 matches 8 bases. Germline CDR1 is MGHRA and CDR2 is YSYEKL. Trimming at V came to 1 base and at J to 1 base, leaving 13 bases not matched to a gene. The CDR3 length is 19 residues.

This clonotype has a single count. The V gene is TRBV7-8, the J gene TRBJ2-7, with 8 bases lining up with TRBD1. This CDR3 has 15 amino acids. Germline V gene data show CDR1 as SGHVS and CDR2 as FQNEAQ. J gave up 2 bases and V 8 bases, and 11 bases lay outside the gene matches. CDR3 bases: TGTGCCAGCGGCGCAGGACAGGGTGGAACCTACGAGCAGTACTTC. Protein: CASGAGQGGTYEQYF.

The table lists this clonotype with a few counts. The chain uses TRBV20-1 and TRBJ2-7, with a possible D match to TRBD1 (6 bases). Germline V gives CDR1 DFQATT, CDR2 SNEGSKA (reference sequence). The CDR3 contains 13 residues. The V end was cut by 6 bases, the J end by 2 bases, with 14 bases between. This CDR3 is CSAQQGTTYEQYF. In DNA, the CDR3 is TGCAGTGCCCAGCAGGGGACGACCTACGAGCAGTACTTC.

J is TRBJ1-5 and V is TRBV7-8; D is possibly TRBD1 (5 bases). CDR3 size: 13 residues. Germline loops: CDR1 SGHVS, CDR2 FQNEAQ. The V gene lost 8 bases and the J gene lost 3 bases, with 11 bases spanning the gap. Here the CDR3 reads CASGQGYNQPQHF. The CDR3 nucleotides are TGTGCCAGCGGCCAGGGCTACAATCAGCCCCAGCATTTT.

This clonotype was counted between two and nine times. As DNA, the CDR3 is TGTGCCATCGGGGAGGGATGGGACATTCAGTACTTC. This encodes CAIGEGWDIQYF. J is TRBJ2-4 and V is TRBV10-3, with 7 bases that match TRBD2. CDR3 size: 12 residues. The V gene's germline CDR1 is ENHRY and CDR2 SYGVKD. V was pared by 8 bases and J by 8 bases, with 6 bases of the junction left unmatched.

The V call is TRBV5-4, the J call TRBJ1-1; D is undetermined. CDR3 length: 14 residues. V was trimmed by 2 bases and J by 6 bases, leaving 14 bases between them. The germline V gene encodes CDR1 SGHNT and CDR2 YYREEE (reference sequence). The CDR3 sequence: CASSLPSPQPEAFF. In DNA, the CDR3 is TGTGCCAGCAGCTTACCATCTCCCCAGCCTGAAGCTTTCTTT.

This chain connects TRBV10-3 to TRBJ2-5; 9 bases align to TRBD2. The germline V gene encodes CDR1 ENHRY and CDR2 SYGVKD. Germline trimming cut 10 bases from V and 4 bases from J; bases unmatched to any gene: 13. The CDR3 spans 15 residues. CDR3 loop: CATGLGGGATETQYF. CDR3 DNA sequence: TGTGCCACAGGGCTTGGCGGGGGGGCCACAGAGACCCAGTACTTC.

V gene TRBV11-2 combines with J gene TRBJ2-7, with TRBD1 as a possible D gene (7 bases). V shed 3 bases and J shed 0 bases, with 18 bases lying between them. CDR1 and CDR2 from the germline V gene are SGHAT and FQNNGV. The CDR3 loop spans 17 amino acids. CDR3 residues: CASSFIRGDGDSYEQYF. CDR3 sequence (DNA): TGTGCCAGCAGCTTCATCAGGGGGGACGGAGACTCCTACGAGCAGTACTTC.

The chain recombines TRBV6-1 with TRBJ1-1, with unresolved D. Trimming removed 6 bases from V and 1 base from J, with 9 bases in between. The germline V gene encodes CDR1 MNHNS and CDR2 SASEGT. The CDR3 totals 13 residues. CDR3 in DNA: TGTGCCAGCAGACGGATATGGAACACTGAAGCTTTCTTT. Its protein is CASRRIWNTEAFF.

About this clonotype itself: This may be a read error, as it is one base from a much larger clone. This likely comes from a read error, as the CDR3 has no conserved phenylalanine or tryptophan at its end. The chain links TRBV19 to TRBJ1-5, with unresolved D. Trimming stripped 7 bases from V and 10 bases from J, with 20 bases between. Germline assignment: CDR1 LNHDA and CDR2 SQIVND (reference sequence). The CDR3 length is 14 residues. In DNA form, the CDR3 reads TGTGCCAGTACTCCAAGGTGGGCAGTGGAACCCCAGCATCTT. It encodes CASTPRWAVEPQHL.

This clonotype has at least ten counts. This sequence joins TRBV5-1 and TRBJ2-7; D is perhaps TRBD1 (5 bases). CDR1 and CDR2 from the germline V gene are SGHRS and YFSETQ. The ends were cut back, 4 bases at V and 0 bases at J, with 17 bases in the middle. This CDR3 is 16 amino acids long. CDR3 in amino acids: CASSPRVGDISYEQYF. The CDR3 nucleotides are TGCGCCAGCAGCCCCAGGGTCGGTGATATCTCCTACGAGCAGTACTTC.

This clonotype was seen many times. The CDR3 bases are TGTGCCAGTCATAATTCAGGGGGCACTCAGCCCCAGCATTTT. As protein: CASHNSGGTQPQHF. The chain couples TRBV12-3 or TRBV12-4 to TRBJ1-5, with 8 nucleotides matching TRBD1. With V trimmed by 9 bases and J by 6 bases, 10 bases remained unmatched. This CDR3 is 14 amino acids long.

The rearrangement links TRBV29-1 to TRBJ2-3; D may be TRBD1 or TRBD2 (5 bases each). The CDR3 has 14 residues. CDR1 and CDR2 from the germline V gene are SQVTM and ANQGSEA. The ends were cut back, 1 base at V and 5 bases at J, with 13 bases in the middle. CDR3 DNA: TGCAGCGTTGAAGCCTGGGGGTCAGGAGATACGCAGTATTTT. This gives the protein CSVEAWGSGDTQYF.

The V gene is TRBV7-9, the J gene TRBJ1-1; 8 bases map to TRBD1. The CDR3 length is 12 residues. CDR1 and CDR2 from the germline V gene are SEHNR and FQNEAQ (reference sequence). The J segment lost 6 bases and the V segment lost 6 bases, leaving 3 bases of the junction unmatched. CDR3 coding DNA: TGTGCCAGCAGTCTACAGGGGGCTGAAGCTTTCTTT. This sequence encodes CASSLQGAEAFF.

This clonotype was recorded a few times. The chain combines TRBV20-1 with TRBJ1-1; D perhaps matches TRBD1 (6 bases). Germline CDR1 reads DFQATT; CDR2 reads SNEGSKA (reference sequence). This CDR3 region has 13 residues. CDR3 in amino acids: CMGGAGVGTEAFF. In DNA form, the CDR3 reads TGCATGGGGGGGGCAGGGGTCGGGACTGAAGCTTTCTTT.

The sample holds many counts of this clonotype. The genes are TRBV6-1 and TRBJ2-1; no clear D. Germline values: CDR1 MNHNS, CDR2 SASEGT. V dropped 5 bases and J dropped 5 bases, with 13 bases sitting between them. This CDR3 region has 14 residues. The CDR3 loop is CASSLPIGNNEQFF. In DNA, the CDR3 is TGTGCCAGCAGTCTGCCCATTGGGAACAATGAGCAGTTCTTC.

The table lists this clonotype with many counts. DNA for the CDR3: TGTGCCAGCAGTGCTGGACAGGGAGGAGGGCCCCAGCATTTT. Translated: CASSAGQGGGPQHF. The chain couples TRBV2 to TRBJ1-5; TRBD1 agrees at 8 bases. The CDR3 runs 14 residues. V was clipped by 4 bases and J by 9 bases; unmatched bases: 8. The V gene's germline CDR1 is SNHLY and CDR2 FYNNEI.

For this clonotype: Its ends do not fully match the called genes, so a read error is possible. The chain combines TRBV9 with TRBJ2-7; 12 bases match TRBD1. Germline V gene lookup returns CDR1 SGDLS and CDR2 YYNGEE. CDR3 size: 14 residues. CDR3 nucleotide sequence: TGTGCCAGCAGCGTCGGGACAGGGGGCCGGGGGCAGAACTTC. Translation gives CASSVGTGGRGQNF. Drawing the rest from reference TRBV9 and TRBJ2-7, the complete variable domain is DSGVTQTPKHLITATGQRVTLRCSPRSGDLSVYWYQQSLDQGLQFLIQYYNGEERAKGNILERFSAQQFPDLHSELNLSSLELGDSALYFCASSVGTGGRGQNFGPGTRLTVT.